A single sample gave rise to the 20 T cell receptor beta chains below, sequenced in a study of T cells after yellow fever vaccination. TCRdb called the 5' RACE reads again in MiXCR, with one record for every CDR3 protein. In the table there are 400,000 to 650,000 distinct CDR3 sequences, 21% of which are singletons. Sequencing was performed on PBMCs, taken about 20 days after the first yellow fever vaccination. These receptors were taken from a man between 18 and 35 years old who received the YFV17D yellow fever vaccine.

The chain uses TRBV6-5 and TRBJ2-7, with D tentatively TRBD1 or TRBD2 (5 bases each). The CDR3 sequence is 14 residues long. Deletions cut 5 bases from V and 2 bases from J, with 13 bases between. Germline V lookup: CDR1 MNHEY, CDR2 SVGAGI. As DNA, the CDR3 is TGTGCCAGCAGTCACCGGGACGGACCCTACGAGCAGTACGTC. Its translation: CASSHRDGPYEQYV.

Details on this clonotype: One end of the junction fails to match germline, which may point to a read error. The chain has TRBV25-1 and TRBJ1-2; D is ambiguous. The CDR3 spans 12 residues. The germline V gene encodes CDR1 MGHDK and CDR2 SYGVNS. The CDR3 DNA sequence: TGTGCCAGCAGGACTGGGAGCGGACTGTGTCACTTC. Amino acids: CASRTGSGLCHF.

This clonotype was counted only a few times. The chain links TRBV5-5 to TRBJ1-5; TRBD1 is a possible D gene (6 bases). The CDR3 extends over 14 amino acids. In germline, CDR1 is SGHKS, CDR2 YYEKEE (reference sequence). Trimming pared 4 bases from V and 5 bases from J, leaving 13 bases between. CDR3 in amino acids: CASSLDSLDQPQHF. The CDR3 DNA reads as TGTGCCAGCAGCCTGGACAGTTTAGATCAGCCCCAGCATTTT. The complete variable domain, with remaining parts taken from reference TRBV5-5 and TRBJ1-5, reads DAGVTQSPTHLIKTRGQQVTLRCSPISGHKSVSWYQQVLGQGPQFIFQYYEKEERGRGNFPDRFSARQFPNYSSELNVNALLLGDSALYLCASSLDSLDQPQHFGDGTRLSIL.

The chain links TRBV11-2 to TRBJ2-7; 7 positions match TRBD1. The germline V gene has CDR1 SGHAT and CDR2 FQNNGV. The trim removed 6 bases at V and 0 bases at J, leaving 8 bases unmatched. The CDR3 extends over 15 amino acids. In DNA form, the CDR3 reads TGTGCCAGCAGACTGTGGGGGACAGACTCCTACGAGCAGTACTTC. Amino acids: CASRLWGTDSYEQYF.

J is TRBJ2-3 and V is TRBV5-1, with no clear D. This CDR3 is 14 amino acids long. The germline gives CDR1 SGHRS, CDR2 YFSETQ. V was clipped by 1 base and J by 1 base, with 7 bases between them. The CDR3 sequence: CASSLYSGTDTQYF. The CDR3 DNA reads TGCGCCAGCAGCTTGTATTCGGGCACAGATACGCAGTATTTT.

The V gene is TRBV20-1, the J gene TRBJ2-7, with 7 bases fitting TRBD2. Trimming cost V 6 bases and J 7 bases; bases outside gene matches: 12. The CDR3 totals 13 residues. The germline V gene encodes CDR1 DFQATT and CDR2 SNEGSKA (reference sequence). The CDR3 region has the DNA TGCAGTGCGGAGACGGGACTACCGGGGGAGCAGTACTTC. Amino acid sequence: CSAETGLPGEQYF.

The rearrangement links TRBV20-1 to TRBJ2-3; 10 nucleotides align to TRBD2. Trimming cost V 5 bases and J 2 bases; bases outside gene matches: 4. Per germline, CDR1 DFQATT and CDR2 SNEGSKA (reference sequence). There are 14 residues in the CDR3. The CDR3 sequence is CSAQAGGATDTQYF. The CDR3 coding sequence is TGCAGTGCTCAAGCGGGGGGGGCCACAGATACGCAGTATTTT.

This clonotype occurred a few times. The gene calls are TRBV5-5 and TRBJ1-5; D possibly corresponds to TRBD1 (6 bases). The germline V gene encodes CDR1 SGHKS and CDR2 YYEKEE (reference sequence). CDR3 size: 14 residues. The V end was cut by 4 bases, the J end by 6 bases, with 14 bases between. DNA of the CDR3: TGTGCCAGCAGCCAAGGGGGGTATGGTCAGCCCCAGCATTTT. Amino acid sequence: CASSQGGYGQPQHF.

This clonotype has a handful of counts. V is TRBV19 and J is TRBJ1-5, with D possibly TRBD1 on 6 matching bases. Germline V gene data show CDR1 as LNHDA and CDR2 as SQIVND (reference sequence). Trimming left V 10 bases short and J 5 bases short, with 15 bases between. The CDR3 is made up of 13 amino acids. The CDR3 reads CATPRDKDQPQHF. CDR3 sequence (DNA): TGTGCCACTCCCCGGGACAAAGATCAGCCCCAGCATTTT.

In this sample, this clonotype turned up a few times. V gene TRBV7-3 combines with J gene TRBJ2-1; weak D call: TRBD2 (7 bases). Germline values: CDR1 SGHTA, CDR2 FQGTGA. The CDR3 is made up of 15 amino acids. The germline V and J ends were trimmed by 2 bases and 10 bases, with 18 bases remaining between them. The CDR3 here is CASSLLSGGAGEQFF. The CDR3 DNA sequence: TGTGCCAGCAGCTTATTAAGTGGGGGGGCCGGGGAGCAGTTCTTC.

This clonotype has only a few counts. The rearrangement joins TRBV7-3 to TRBJ2-2; no reliable D call. V lost 5 bases to trimming and J lost 1 base, with 8 bases between them. The CDR3 is 14 residues long. In germline, CDR1 is SGHTA, CDR2 FQGTGA. The DNA for the CDR3 is TGTGCCAGCAGCCCCTCAAAGAACACCGGGGAGCTGTTTTTT. It translates to CASSPSKNTGELFF.

This clonotype is a singleton in its sample. The gene calls are TRBV2 and TRBJ1-1, with unresolved D. Trimming took off 7 bases at V and 8 bases at J, with 11 bases between the two ends. CDR3 size: 11 residues. Germline V gene lookup returns CDR1 SNHLY and CDR2 FYNNEI. CDR3 sequence: CASNYNSEAFF. As DNA, the CDR3 is TGTGCCAGCAATTACAATTCCGAAGCTTTCTTT. Variable domain in full (rest from reference TRBV2 and TRBJ1-1): EPEVTQTPSHQVTQMGQEVILRCVPISNHLYFYWYRQILGQKVEFLVSFYNNEISEKSEIFDDQFSVERPDGSNFTLKIRSTKLEDSAMYFCASNYNSEAFFGQGTRLTVV.

The chain uses TRBV28 and TRBJ2-7; D unclear. The germline V gene has CDR1 MDHEN and CDR2 SYDVKM. Trimming shortened V by 3 bases and J by 4 bases, and 10 bases separated the two germline ends. This CDR3 is 13 amino acids long. The CDR3 sequence: CASSFSLEYEQYV. CDR3 in DNA: TGTGCCAGCAGTTTCTCCCTCGAGTACGAGCAGTACGTC.

The sample holds a few counts of this clonotype. The V call is TRBV12-5, the J call TRBJ2-7; 9 bases are shared with TRBD1. V lost 5 bases, J lost 2 bases, and 7 bases stayed unmatched. Per germline, CDR1 LGHNT and CDR2 FRNRAP. There are 15 residues in the CDR3. CDR3 sequence reads: CASGPRTGDPYEQYF. For the CDR3, the DNA is TGTGCTAGTGGTCCGCGGACAGGGGACCCCTACGAGCAGTACTTC.

The chain links TRBV5-1 to TRBJ2-3; D possibly corresponds to TRBD1 (7 bases). This CDR3 spans 16 amino acids. CDR1 and CDR2 from the germline V gene are SGHRS and YFSETQ. Trimming removed 5 bases from V and 3 bases from J, with 19 bases in between. The CDR3 loop is CASSLSEGAVTDTQYF. The CDR3 DNA is TGCGCCAGCAGTCTCTCGGAGGGGGCGGTGACAGATACGCAGTATTTT.

This clonotype has just a few counts. The chain couples TRBV9 to TRBJ2-3; 7 bases align to TRBD1. The CDR3 totals 15 residues. V shed 3 bases, J shed 4 bases, and the junction held 8 bases outside the gene matches. Germline V gene lookup returns CDR1 SGDLS and CDR2 YYNGEE. CDR3 sequence (DNA): TGTGCCAGCAGCGCCGTCACAGGGGCCCCAGATACGCAGTATTTT. Its protein is CASSAVTGAPDTQYF.

In this sample, this clonotype turned up many times. The chain links TRBV7-9 to TRBJ2-2; D remains unclear. CDR3 length: 13 amino acids. Germline V gene data show CDR1 as SEHNR and CDR2 as FQNEAQ (reference sequence). With 1 base removed from V and 4 bases from J, the gap between germline ends came to 4 bases. The CDR3 coding sequence is TGTGCCAGCAGCTTAGATCGCACCGGGGAGCTGTTTTTT. It yields the protein CASSLDRTGELFF.

The V and J genes are TRBV5-5 and TRBJ2-7; D uncertain. V was cut by 4 bases and J by 2 bases, with 13 bases left in between. The CDR3 runs 14 residues. Germline CDR1 reads SGHKS; CDR2 reads YYEKEE (reference sequence). The CDR3 coding sequence is TGTGCCAGCAGCCCCGCCCACGAAACCTACGAGCAGTACGTC. Protein: CASSPAHETYEQYV.

Only a few counts were recorded for this clonotype. The chain employs TRBV10-3 and TRBJ2-7; 14 bases agree with TRBD2. Germline-derived CDR1 and CDR2 are ENHRY and SYGVKD. J gave up 7 bases and V 6 bases, and 2 bases lay outside the gene matches. CDR3 size: 13 residues. The chain's CDR3 is CAIRRLAGGEQYV. CDR3 coding DNA: TGTGCCATCAGACGACTAGCGGGGGGGGAGCAGTACGTC.

The chain carries TRBV7-8 and TRBJ2-7; D is uncertain. V lost 4 bases, J lost 7 bases, and 14 bases lay in between. The germline V gene encodes CDR1 SGHVS and CDR2 FQNEAQ. This CDR3 contains 13 residues. The CDR3 sequence: CASSSHLGYEQYV. The CDR3 nucleotides read TGTGCCAGCAGCTCTCACCTGGGGTATGAGCAGTACGTC.